Below, 28 T cell receptor beta chains from the same sample are listed, as sequenced in a study of Graves' ophthalmopathy and Graves' hyperthyroidism. Beta-chain TCR CDR3 regions were amplified from RNA transcripts. An opening RT-PCR round employed HTBI primers and preceded a second-round multiplex PCR. From the multiplex PCR reads, TCRdb called clonotypes with MiXCR, one entry per CDR3 protein. The sample has about 740,000 distinct CDR3 sequences, 40% seen once. Sequenced: peripheral blood. Source of these receptors: an adult man with Graves' ophthalmopathy.

This clonotype has only a few counts. V is TRBV7-9 and J is TRBJ2-7, with 7 bases that match TRBD2. V was pared by 4 bases and J by 4 bases, with 7 bases of the junction left unmatched. Germline CDR1 and CDR2: SEHNR and FQNEAQ (reference sequence). This CDR3 contains 14 residues. CDR3 protein: CASSWGGVHYEQYF. The CDR3, as DNA: TGTGCCAGCAGCTGGGGGGGGGTTCATTACGAGCAGTACTTC.

This clonotype came up once. J is TRBJ1-2 and V is TRBV12-3 or TRBV12-4, with 9 bases matching TRBD1. Germline trimming cut 6 bases from V and 5 bases from J; bases unmatched to any gene: 7. The CDR3 is 14 residues long. Written as DNA, the CDR3 is TGTGCCAGCAGACAGGGGGCCAGTAGGTATGGCTACACCTTC. Translated, it gives CASRQGASRYGYTF.

V and J are TRBV7-9 and TRBJ1-3, with a weak D call TRBD1 (6 bases). V shed 5 bases and J shed 2 bases, with 16 bases lying between them. The CDR3 loop spans 16 amino acids. CDR1 SEHNR and CDR2 FQNEAQ come from the germline V gene (reference sequence). CDR3 amino acids: CASSPWYREAGNTIYF. Here the CDR3 DNA reads TGTGCCAGCAGCCCTTGGTACAGGGAAGCTGGAAACACCATATATTTT. Combining the CDR3 with reference TRBV7-9 and TRBJ1-3 gives the whole variable domain DTGVSQNPRHKITKRGQNVTFRCDPISEHNRLYWYRQTLGQGPEFLTYFQNEAQLEKSRLLSDRFSAERPKGSFSTLEIQRTEQGDSAMYLCASSPWYREAGNTIYFGEGSWLTVV.

There are many counts of this clonotype. The chain links TRBV7-8 to TRBJ1-2, with TRBD1 matching 7 bases. V trimming: 0 bases; J trimming: 8 bases; junction bases outside the gene matches: 9. The germline gives CDR1 SGHVS, CDR2 FQNEAQ. The CDR3 length is 15 residues. The CDR3 is CASSLALPGGLGYTF. The CDR3 coding sequence is TGTGCCAGCAGCTTAGCCTTACCAGGGGGTTTGGGCTACACCTTC.

This chain joins TRBV5-1 and TRBJ1-1, with D possibly TRBD1 on 5 matching bases. The germline gives CDR1 SGHRS, CDR2 YFSETQ. V was shortened by 4 bases and J by 5 bases, with 21 bases between the two germline ends. The CDR3 is made up of 16 amino acids. The CDR3 region has the DNA TGCGCCAGCAGCCCCCGACCCTGGAGAAAGGGGACTGAAGCTTTCTTT. Translating it yields CASSPRPWRKGTEAFF.

The chain links TRBV25-1 to TRBJ1-2, with D unclear. Trimming left V 4 bases short and J 5 bases short, with 20 bases between. CDR1 and CDR2 from the germline V gene are MGHDK and SYGVNS. The CDR3 runs 16 residues. The CDR3 here is CASSAPVAGSTYGYTF. The CDR3, as DNA: TGTGCCAGCAGTGCTCCAGTAGCGGGGTCGACTTATGGCTACACCTTC.

CDR3 sequence: CASSRISQSTDTQYF. DNA of the CDR3: TGTGCCAGCAGCCGAATCTCACAGAGCACAGATACGCAGTATTTT. The chain has TRBV7-9 and TRBJ2-3, with D hard to call. This CDR3 comprises 15 residues. V lost 5 bases and J lost 0, with 12 bases in between. Looked up from germline, CDR1 is SEHNR and CDR2 is FQNEAQ (reference sequence).

The chain joins TRBV6-1 to TRBJ2-7; no clear D gene. Germline assignment: CDR1 MNHNS and CDR2 SASEGT. Deletions cut 2 bases from V and 5 bases from J, with 13 bases between. The CDR3 extends over 14 amino acids. The CDR3 DNA follows: TGTGCCAGCAGTGAACAGGCCCCTCGGGACGAGCAGTACTTC. As protein: CASSEQAPRDEQYF.

The chain uses TRBV19 and TRBJ2-7; a weak D match, TRBD2 (5 bases). Germline assignment: CDR1 LNHDA and CDR2 SQIVND (reference sequence). The CDR3 sequence is 15 residues long. Trimming left V 1 base short and J 6 bases short, with 16 bases between. In DNA form, the CDR3 reads TGTGCCAGTAGTATAGCAGAGGGAGAGGGATTCGAGCAGTACTTC. Its translation is CASSIAEGEGFEQYF.

This clonotype came up many times. V usage is TRBV19 and J usage is TRBJ1-2, with TRBD1 identical over 11 bases. From germline, CDR1 is LNHDA and CDR2 SQIVND (reference sequence). J gave up 8 bases and V 5 bases, and 7 bases lay outside the gene matches. The length of the CDR3 is 14 residues. This CDR3 is CASSQGQGARGYTF. CDR3 coding DNA: TGTGCCAGTAGTCAAGGACAGGGGGCACGGGGCTACACCTTC.

The chain joins TRBV25-1 to TRBJ1-2, with TRBD1 as a possible D gene (6 bases). CDR1 and CDR2 from the germline V gene are MGHDK and SYGVNS. The CDR3 has 13 residues. V lost 4 bases and J lost 4, with 10 bases in between. CDR3 DNA: TGTGCCAGCAGTGCTACAGGGCTCTATGGCTACACCTTC. This translates into CASSATGLYGYTF.

Regarding this clonotype: This may stem from a read error, because a much larger clone lies one nucleotide away. The chain couples TRBV2 to TRBJ1-2; D is uncertain. Germline CDR1 reads SNHLY; CDR2 reads FYNNEI. Trimming pared 4 bases from V and 4 bases from J, leaving 10 bases between. The CDR3 runs to 13 residues. CDR3 nucleotide sequence: TGTGCCAGCAGTGTATTAATACGCTATGGCTACACCTTC. Translation gives CASSVLIRYGYTF.

To note about this clonotype: At one end the junction does not follow the germline gene, possibly because of a read error. This chain connects TRBV11-2 to TRBJ1-2; D ambiguous. Germline V lookup: CDR1 SGHAT, CDR2 FQNNGV. The CDR3 has 13 amino acids. CDR3 sequence reads: CAGSFKEVHGYTF. CDR3 coding DNA: TGTGCCGGCAGCTTTAAGGAAGTTCATGGCTACACCTTC. Full variable domain (rest looked up from reference TRBV11-2 and TRBJ1-2): EAGVAQSPRYKIIEKRQSVAFWCNPISGHATLYWYQQILGQGPKLLIQFQNNGVVDDSQLPKDRFSAERLKGVDSTLKIQPAKLEDSAVYLCAGSFKEVHGYTFGSGTRLTVV.

The rearrangement uses TRBV7-9 and TRBJ2-2; TRBD1 agrees at 9 bases. This CDR3 has 17 amino acids. Per germline, CDR1 SEHNR and CDR2 FQNEAQ (reference sequence). Losses at the gene ends were 3 bases for V and 7 bases for J; bases not matched to a gene: 12. The CDR3 region has the DNA TGTGCCAGCAGCTTGCCCGGACAGGGGAGGTCTGGCGGGGAGCTGTTTTTT. The encoded protein is CASSLPGQGRSGGELFF.

V usage is TRBV11-2 and J usage is TRBJ1-4; D unresolved. CDR1 and CDR2 (germline): SGHAT, FQNNGV. This CDR3 has 17 residues. V lost 5 bases, J lost 0 bases, and 16 bases lay in between. Here the CDR3 DNA reads TGTGCCAGCAGCCCAGCGAGACTCGCGTCAACTAATGAAAAACTGTTTTTT. Protein sequence: CASSPARLASTNEKLFF. The full variable domain, in which reference TRBV11-2 and TRBJ1-4 provide the parts outside the CDR3, is EAGVAQSPRYKIIEKRQSVAFWCNPISGHATLYWYQQILGQGPKLLIQFQNNGVVDDSQLPKDRFSAERLKGVDSTLKIQPAKLEDSAVYLCASSPARLASTNEKLFFGSGTQLSVL.

The chain carries TRBV9 and TRBJ1-1; 9 bases map to TRBD1. V gave up 4 bases and J gave up 6 bases; unmatched junction bases: 13. This CDR3 is built from 16 residues. Germline V gene lookup returns CDR1 SGDLS and CDR2 YYNGEE. The CDR3 bases are TGTGCCAGCAGCCAAGATCCGGGACAGGGTAACCCTGAAGCTTTCTTT. Translation gives CASSQDPGQGNPEAFF.

This clonotype was detected ten times or more. The rearrangement links TRBV5-4 to TRBJ2-5; tentative D call: TRBD2 (6 bases). This CDR3 comprises 13 residues. From germline, CDR1 is SGHNT and CDR2 YYREEE (reference sequence). The ends were cut back, 3 bases at V and 4 bases at J, with 10 bases in the middle. CDR3 protein: CASSSGVGETQYF. CDR3 DNA: TGTGCCAGCAGCTCGGGGGTCGGAGAGACCCAGTACTTC.

This clonotype was counted many times. The chain is built from TRBV13 and TRBJ2-7, with 8 nucleotides matching TRBD1. The germline gives CDR1 PRHDT, CDR2 FYEKMQ (reference sequence). V dropped 5 bases and J dropped 6; count of bases not matched to a gene: 3. The CDR3 is 12 residues long. CDR3 sequence reads: CASSPGQGEQYF. The CDR3 DNA follows: TGTGCCAGCAGCCCCGGACAGGGCGAGCAGTACTTC.

The chain recombines TRBV10-3 with TRBJ1-1; TRBD1 matches at 10 bases. V lost 10 bases and J lost 1; bases outside the gene matches: 18. The CDR3 loop spans 18 amino acids. The germline gives CDR1 ENHRY, CDR2 SYGVKD. This chain's CDR3 is CASRGGLGQGETNTEAFF. The DNA for the CDR3 is TGTGCCAGCAGGGGGGGCCTTGGACAGGGGGAGACGAACACTGAAGCTTTCTTT.

J is TRBJ2-6 and V is TRBV6-5, with 11 bases that match TRBD1. The CDR3 consists of 16 residues. V lost 8 bases, J lost 1 base, and 4 bases stayed unmatched. Germline assignment: CDR1 MNHEY and CDR2 SVGAGI. The CDR3 nucleotides read TGTGCCAGCGGACGGGACAGGGGGTCTGGGGCCAACGTCCTGACTTTC. Translation gives CASGRDRGSGANVLTF.

This chain's CDR3 is CATSDSTRTEAFF. CDR3 bases: TGTGCCACCAGTGATTCTACTAGGACAGAAGCTTTCTTT. This rearrangement joins TRBV24-1 to TRBJ1-1, with TRBD1 as a possible D gene (5 bases). V gave up 2 bases and J gave up 8 bases, with 11 bases separating them. Looked up from germline, CDR1 is KGHDR and CDR2 is SFDVKD. The CDR3 has 13 residues.

This clonotype showed up many times. This chain joins TRBV15 and TRBJ2-5; a weak D match, TRBD2 (6 bases). V lost 0 bases and J 0 bases, leaving 8 bases between the germline ends. The germline gives CDR1 LNHNV, CDR2 YYDKDF (reference sequence). This CDR3 has 15 amino acids. The CDR3 reads CATSRERGYQETQYF. CDR3 sequence (DNA): TGTGCCACCAGCAGAGAGCGGGGATACCAAGAGACCCAGTACTTC.

This rearrangement joins TRBV20-1 to TRBJ2-7; the match to TRBD1 covers 7 bases. V trimming: 8 bases; J trimming: 4 bases; junction bases outside the gene matches: 5. The CDR3 contains 11 residues. CDR1 DFQATT and CDR2 SNEGSKA come from the germline V gene (reference sequence). As DNA, the CDR3 is TGCAGTACAGGGGCAGGGTACGAGCAGTACTTC. Its translation: CSTGAGYEQYF.

This chain uses TRBV24-1 with TRBJ1-5; 10 bases are a match to TRBD1. Per germline, CDR1 KGHDR and CDR2 SFDVKD. V lost 10 bases and J lost 5; bases outside the gene matches: 7. There are 14 residues in the CDR3. CDR3 in DNA: TGTGCCACAGAGTCTGGGACAGGGGATCAGCCCCAGCATTTT. This gives the protein CATESGTGDQPQHF.

The chain has TRBV7-9 and TRBJ2-5; D is ambiguous. Germline CDR1 is SEHNR and CDR2 is FQNEAQ (reference sequence). The CDR3 sequence is 14 residues long. The V and J ends lost 4 bases and 5 bases respectively, with 14 bases between them. CDR3 DNA sequence: TGTGCCAGCAGCTCCCCCTCAGGTCGGGAGACCCAGTACTTC. It codes for CASSSPSGRETQYF. Full variable domain (remainder filled in from reference TRBV7-9 and TRBJ2-5): DTGVSQNPRHKITKRGQNVTFRCDPISEHNRLYWYRQTLGQGPEFLTYFQNEAQLEKSRLLSDRFSAERPKGSFSTLEIQRTEQGDSAMYLCASSSPSGRETQYFGPGTRLLVL.

The genes are TRBV24-1 and TRBJ1-5; D possibly corresponds to TRBD1 (5 bases). The V end was cut by 6 bases, the J end by 4 bases, with 21 bases between. The CDR3 length is 17 residues. Per the germline V gene, CDR1 is KGHDR and CDR2 is SFDVKD. The CDR3 here is CATSYLRGGSENQPQHF. Written as DNA, the CDR3 is TGTGCCACCAGTTACCTAAGGGGTGGCAGCGAGAATCAGCCCCAGCATTTT.

This clonotype has a count of ten or more. The CDR3 protein is CASSQTPGQNTEAFF. CDR3 in DNA: TGTGCCAGCAGCCAAACTCCGGGACAAAACACTGAAGCTTTCTTT. The chain is built from TRBV7-8 and TRBJ1-1, with D tentatively TRBD1 (6 bases). Germline V gives CDR1 SGHVS, CDR2 FQNEAQ. This CDR3 comprises 15 residues. Trimming stripped 5 bases from V and 2 bases from J, with 15 bases between.

This clonotype was seen only a few times. The chain links TRBV7-9 to TRBJ2-7; 10 bases agree with TRBD2. The germline gives CDR1 SEHNR, CDR2 FQNEAQ (reference sequence). This CDR3 spans 16 amino acids. V dropped 5 bases and J dropped 4; count of bases not matched to a gene: 11. The CDR3 sequence is CASSPRRLAGEYEQYF. CDR3 nucleotide sequence: TGTGCCAGCAGCCCCAGGCGGCTAGCGGGGGAGTACGAGCAGTACTTC. Looking up the rest from reference TRBV7-9 and TRBJ2-7 gives the full variable domain: DTGVSQNPRHKITKRGQNVTFRCDPISEHNRLYWYRQTLGQGPEFLTYFQNEAQLEKSRLLSDRFSAERPKGSFSTLEIQRTEQGDSAMYLCASSPRRLAGEYEQYFGPGTRLTVT.